One and the same sample provided the 15 T cell receptor beta chains below, sequenced in a study of CD8 T cells in ankylosing spondylitis. Study-level points and caveats: What seemed typical of ankylosing spondylitis blood was a TCR beta motif built from fewer than ten highly homologous variants.

These receptors have no known antigen. Via MiXCR, TCRdb re-called the 5' RACE reads, giving one row per CDR3 protein. Counted here are about 500,000 distinct CDR3 sequences, about 5.7% occurring once; the ten biggest clones make up approximately 4%. Input material: blood, either unsorted or a sorted T cell fraction (not recorded which). These receptors all come from a male donor with ankylosing spondylitis.

This clonotype appeared many times. The J gene is TRBJ1-6, the V gene TRBV5-4; a weak D match, TRBD1 (5 bases). CDR3 length: 16 amino acids. Trimming took off 0 bases at V and 10 bases at J, with 17 bases between the two ends. In germline, CDR1 is SGHNT, CDR2 YYREEE (reference sequence). For the CDR3, the DNA is TGTGCCAGCAGCTTGGGGAAGCAGGGTATCACCTCACCCCTCCACTTT. It encodes CASSLGKQGITSPLHF.

The chain employs TRBV20-1 and TRBJ1-5; D is undetermined. CDR3 length: 13 amino acids. The V and J ends lost 6 bases and 4 bases respectively, with 13 bases between them. Germline CDR1 and CDR2: DFQATT and SNEGSKA (reference sequence). The CDR3 sequence is CSALNSLNQPQHF. The CDR3 DNA reads as TGCAGTGCCCTTAACAGCCTAAATCAGCCCCAGCATTTT.

This clonotype was found many times. The J gene is TRBJ2-5, the V gene TRBV20-1; 9 nucleotides agree with TRBD2. The CDR3 length is 15 residues. V was pared by 6 bases and J by 2 bases, with 10 bases of the junction left unmatched. Looked up from germline, CDR1 is DFQATT and CDR2 is SNEGSKA (reference sequence). CDR3 coding DNA: TGCAGTGCGAGGGGAAGCGGGGGGTCGCAAGAGACCCAGTACTTC. Its translation is CSARGSGGSQETQYF.

This clonotype was found many times. This chain connects TRBV20-1 to TRBJ2-1; tentative D call: TRBD1 (5 bases). Trimming left V 0 bases short and J 3 bases short, with 9 bases between. CDR3 size: 14 residues. Germline lookup yields CDR1 DFQATT and CDR2 SNEGSKA (reference sequence). CDR3 region: CSARDPTDYNEQFF. DNA of the CDR3: TGCAGTGCTAGAGATCCGACAGACTACAATGAGCAGTTCTTC.

This clonotype came up many times. The rearrangement links TRBV20-1 to TRBJ1-5; 11 bases line up with TRBD1. This CDR3 has 15 amino acids. Germline assignment: CDR1 DFQATT and CDR2 SNEGSKA (reference sequence). With 2 bases clipped from V and 3 bases from J, the junction kept 3 bases outside the gene matches. Here the CDR3 DNA reads TGCAGTGCTAGATCGGACAGGGGGCTCAATCAGCCCCAGCATTTT. This gives the protein CSARSDRGLNQPQHF.

In this sample, this clonotype turned up many times. J is TRBJ2-5 and V is TRBV6-1, with 14 bases aligning to TRBD2. CDR3 size: 15 residues. V lost 6 bases and J lost 5; bases outside the gene matches: 5. From germline, CDR1 is MNHNS and CDR2 SASEGT. The CDR3, as DNA: TGTGCCAGCAGCTGGACTAGCGGGAGGCGGGAGACCCAGTACTTC. This encodes CASSWTSGRRETQYF.

This clonotype came up many times. The chain combines TRBV6-2 or TRBV6-3 with TRBJ1-5; no clear D. There are 12 residues in the CDR3. Germline CDR1 is MNHEY and CDR2 is SVGEGT. The V end lost 3 bases, the J end lost 7 bases, and 7 bases lay between the germline ends. CDR3 amino acids: CASSYKRQPQHF. In DNA, the CDR3 is TGTGCCAGCAGTTATAAACGACAGCCCCAGCATTTT.

This clonotype came up many times. CDR3 DNA sequence: TGTGCCAGCAGCAGAGGGACTCGGGGCTACAATGAGCAGTTCTTC. Translation: CASSRGTRGYNEQFF. The chain employs TRBV6-1 and TRBJ2-1; D perhaps matches TRBD2 (6 bases). The CDR3 loop spans 15 amino acids. Germline CDR1 and CDR2: MNHNS and SASEGT. The V end lost 6 bases, the J end lost 3 bases, and 15 bases lay between the germline ends.

This clonotype was observed many times. The chain links TRBV7-2 to TRBJ1-2; a weak D match, TRBD1 (6 bases). Between the trimmed V and J ends, which lost 6 bases and 8 bases, there was a span of 16 bases. The CDR3 totals 13 residues. Germline CDR1 is SGHTA and CDR2 is FQGNSA. The CDR3 sequence is CASSPSGERGYTF. For the CDR3, the DNA is TGTGCCAGCAGTCCCTCAGGGGAAAGGGGCTACACCTTC.

This clonotype was detected many times. V is TRBV5-1 and J is TRBJ2-3; possible D gene TRBD1, 6 bases. V was pared by 6 bases and J by 2 bases, with 13 bases between. Germline CDR1 SGHRS, CDR2 YFSETQ. This CDR3 contains 14 residues. The CDR3 region is CASMGQGPTDTQYF. The CDR3 region has the DNA TGCGCCAGCATGGGACAAGGTCCCACAGATACGCAGTATTTT. Drawing the rest from reference TRBV5-1 and TRBJ2-3, the complete variable domain is KAGVTQTPRYLIKTRGQQVTLSCSPISGHRSVSWYQQTPGQGLQFLFEYFSETQRNKGNFPGRFSGRQFSNSRSEMNVSTLELGDSALYLCASMGQGPTDTQYFGPGTRLTVL.

Ten or more counts support this clonotype. The V and J genes are TRBV20-1 and TRBJ2-5; no firm D call. Deletions cut 4 bases from V and 5 bases from J, with 5 bases between. The germline V gene has CDR1 DFQATT and CDR2 SNEGSKA (reference sequence). CDR3 length: 10 amino acids. The DNA for the CDR3 is TGCAGTGCTATACGGGAGACCCAGTACTTC. It translates to CSAIRETQYF.

This CDR3 reads CSARDLVGRGPKEQYF. Here the CDR3 DNA reads TGCAGTGCTAGAGATCTTGTGGGCAGGGGCCCTAAGGAGCAGTACTTC. The chain has TRBV20-1 and TRBJ2-7, with D tentatively TRBD1 (6 bases). Germline lookup yields CDR1 DFQATT and CDR2 SNEGSKA (reference sequence). The V and J ends lost 0 bases and 7 bases respectively, with 22 bases between them. CDR3 length: 16 amino acids.

The chain uses TRBV21-1 and TRBJ2-3; the table calls TRBD2, which could not be checked here. TRBV21-1 is a pseudogene. This CDR3 is 15 amino acids long. CDR3 region: CASNSEGSVSHTQYF. The DNA for the CDR3 is TGTGCCAGCAATTCCGAGGGTAGCGTTAGTCATACGCAGTATTTT.

The rearrangement links TRBV20-1 to TRBJ1-5; maybe TRBD1 (5 bases). CDR1 DFQATT and CDR2 SNEGSKA come from the germline V gene (reference sequence). Trimming pared 2 bases from V and 4 bases from J, leaving 18 bases between. The CDR3 is made up of 16 amino acids. CDR3 coding DNA: TGCAGTGCTAGAAGGGGCGGGCAGGGCGGAAATCAGCCCCAGCATTTT. Translated: CSARRGGQGGNQPQHF.

This clonotype was observed at least ten times. This rearrangement joins TRBV4-2 to TRBJ2-5; no clear D. Germline V gene data show CDR1 as LGHNA and CDR2 as YNFKEQ. The CDR3 length is 13 residues. Deletions cut 1 base from V and 4 bases from J, with 7 bases between. CDR3 DNA: TGTGCCAGCAGCCAAGGGCATGGAGAGACCCAGTACTTC. This translates into CASSQGHGETQYF.